This T cell receptor (beta chain) was identified in a study of blood T cell repertoires in COVID-19. Study overall: The study drew acute and convalescent COVID-19 samples from the United States, Italy and Spain. PBMCs, B-cell-depleted T cells, or T cells provided the cDNA or gDNA that made up the material.

The authors' processing: Amplification of reference gene primers was used by the study to estimate nucleated cell counts. Produced via immunoSEQ multiplex PCR; TCRdb's table is partial and in-frame only. V, J and clone size reflect that table, while D and trimming were determined from the DNA. The data hold around 340,000 clones, with 80% to 90% observed a single time. The CDR3 contains 13 residues. The germline CDR1 and CDR2 sequences are SNHLY and FYNNEI. V was pared by 6 bases and J by 5 bases, with 13 bases between. V and J are TRBV2 and TRBJ1-1, with TRBD1 as a possible D gene (5 bases). The receptor comes from a woman aged 40 to 50 with acute COVID-19. The sequenced material came from PBMCs or T cells enriched from blood (not recorded which). The CDR3 region is CASRQGSLTEAFF. In DNA, the CDR3 is TGTGCCAGCAGGCAGGGTTCCTTAACTGAAGCTTTCTTT.